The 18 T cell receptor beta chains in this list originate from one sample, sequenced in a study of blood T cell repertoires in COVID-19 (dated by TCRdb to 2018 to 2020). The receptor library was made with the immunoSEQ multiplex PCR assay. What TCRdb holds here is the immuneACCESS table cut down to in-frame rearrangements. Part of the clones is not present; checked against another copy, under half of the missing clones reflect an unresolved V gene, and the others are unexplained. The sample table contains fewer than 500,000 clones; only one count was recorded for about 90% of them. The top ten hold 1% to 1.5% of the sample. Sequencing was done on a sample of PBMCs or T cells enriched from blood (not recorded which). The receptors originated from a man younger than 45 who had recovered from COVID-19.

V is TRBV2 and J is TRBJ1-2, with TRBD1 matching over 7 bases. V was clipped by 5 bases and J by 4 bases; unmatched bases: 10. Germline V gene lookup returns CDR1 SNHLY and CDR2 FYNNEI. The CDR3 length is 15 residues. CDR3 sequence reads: CASSMSGTDFYGYTF. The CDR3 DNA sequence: TGTGCCAGCAGTATGTCCGGGACAGACTTCTATGGCTACACCTTC.

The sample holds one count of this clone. CDR3 nucleotides: TGTGCCAGCAGCTCTGACTGGTCGATTGAAAAACTGTTTTTT. Translated: CASSSDWSIEKLFF. The rearrangement links TRBV5-6 to TRBJ1-4; D is ambiguous. The ends were cut back, 3 bases at V and 7 bases at J, with 13 bases in the middle. There are 14 residues in the CDR3. The V gene's germline CDR1 is SGHDT and CDR2 YYEEEE.

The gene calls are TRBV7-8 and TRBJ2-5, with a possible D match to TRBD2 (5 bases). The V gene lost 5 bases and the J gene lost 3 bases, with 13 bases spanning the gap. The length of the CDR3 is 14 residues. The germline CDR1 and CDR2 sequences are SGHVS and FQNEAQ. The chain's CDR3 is CASSRTGGKETQYF. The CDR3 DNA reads TGTGCCAGCAGCCGGACTGGAGGAAAAGAGACCCAGTACTTC.

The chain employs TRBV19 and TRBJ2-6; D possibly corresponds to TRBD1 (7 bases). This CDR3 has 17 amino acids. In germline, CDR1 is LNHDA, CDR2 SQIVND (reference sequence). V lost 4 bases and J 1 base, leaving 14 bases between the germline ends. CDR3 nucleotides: TGTGCCAGTAGTACGGACAGGACTATATCTGGGGCCAACGTCCTGACTTTC. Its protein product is CASSTDRTISGANVLTF.

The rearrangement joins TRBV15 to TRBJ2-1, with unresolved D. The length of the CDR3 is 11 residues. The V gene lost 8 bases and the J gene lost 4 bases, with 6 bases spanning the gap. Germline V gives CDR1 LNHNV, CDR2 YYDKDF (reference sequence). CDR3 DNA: TGTGCCACCGGAGCTTACAATGAGCAGTTCTTC. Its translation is CATGAYNEQFF. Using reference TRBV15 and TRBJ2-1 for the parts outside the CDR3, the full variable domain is DAMVIQNPRYQVTQFGKPVTLSCSQTLNHNVMYWYQQKSSQAPKLLFHYYDKDFNNEADTPDNFQSRRPNTSFCFLDIRSPGLGDTAMYLCATGAYNEQFFGPGTRLTVL.

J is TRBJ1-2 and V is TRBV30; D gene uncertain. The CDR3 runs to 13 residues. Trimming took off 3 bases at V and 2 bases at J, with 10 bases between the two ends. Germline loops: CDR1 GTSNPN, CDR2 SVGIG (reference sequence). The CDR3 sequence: CAWSEGSNYGYTF. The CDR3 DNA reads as TGTGCCTGGAGCGAGGGTTCGAACTATGGCTACACCTTC.

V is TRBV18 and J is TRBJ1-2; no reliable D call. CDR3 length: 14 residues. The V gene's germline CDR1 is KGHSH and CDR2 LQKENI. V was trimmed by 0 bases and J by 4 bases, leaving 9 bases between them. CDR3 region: CASSPPSGSYGYTF. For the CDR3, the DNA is TGTGCCAGCTCACCACCGTCGGGTAGCTATGGCTACACCTTC.

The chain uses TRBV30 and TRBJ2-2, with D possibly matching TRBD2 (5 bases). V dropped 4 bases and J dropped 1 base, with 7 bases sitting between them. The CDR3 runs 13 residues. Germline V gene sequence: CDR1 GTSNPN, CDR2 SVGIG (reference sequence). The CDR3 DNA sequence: TGTGCCTGGATGGACTGGAACACCGGGGAGCTGTTTTTT. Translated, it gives CAWMDWNTGELFF.

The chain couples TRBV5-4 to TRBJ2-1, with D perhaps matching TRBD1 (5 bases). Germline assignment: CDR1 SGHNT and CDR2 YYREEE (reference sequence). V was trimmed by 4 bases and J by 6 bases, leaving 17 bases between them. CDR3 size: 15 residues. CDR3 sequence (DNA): TGTGCCAGCAGCATCAGGCAGGGATCATCCAATGAGCAGTTCTTC. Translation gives CASSIRQGSSNEQFF. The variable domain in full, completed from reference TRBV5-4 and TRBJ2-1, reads ETGVTQSPTHLIKTRGQQVTLRCSSQSGHNTVSWYQQALGQGPQFIFQYYREEENGRGNFPPRFSGLQFPNYSSELNVNALELDDSALYLCASSIRQGSSNEQFFGPGTRLTVL.

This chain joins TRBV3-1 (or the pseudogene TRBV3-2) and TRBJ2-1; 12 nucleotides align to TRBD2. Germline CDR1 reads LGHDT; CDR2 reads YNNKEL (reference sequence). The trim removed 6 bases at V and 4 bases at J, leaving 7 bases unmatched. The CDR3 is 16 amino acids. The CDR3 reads CASSRLAGANYNEQFF. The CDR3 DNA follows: TGTGCCAGCAGTCGACTAGCGGGGGCTAATTACAATGAGCAGTTCTTC.

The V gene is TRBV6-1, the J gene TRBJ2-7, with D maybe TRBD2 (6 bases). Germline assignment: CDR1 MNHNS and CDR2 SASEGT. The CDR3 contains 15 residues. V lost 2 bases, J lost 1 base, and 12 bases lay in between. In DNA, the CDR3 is TGTGCCAGCAGTGAACAAGGAGGGGCGTCCTACGAGCAGTACTTC. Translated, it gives CASSEQGGASYEQYF.

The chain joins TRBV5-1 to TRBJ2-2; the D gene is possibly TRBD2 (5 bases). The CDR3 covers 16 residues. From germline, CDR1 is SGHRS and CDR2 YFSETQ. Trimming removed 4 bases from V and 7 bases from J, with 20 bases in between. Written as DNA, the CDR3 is TGCGCCAGCAGCACGGACTCTTTCTCCGCCAACGGGGAGCTGTTTTTT. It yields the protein CASSTDSFSANGELFF.

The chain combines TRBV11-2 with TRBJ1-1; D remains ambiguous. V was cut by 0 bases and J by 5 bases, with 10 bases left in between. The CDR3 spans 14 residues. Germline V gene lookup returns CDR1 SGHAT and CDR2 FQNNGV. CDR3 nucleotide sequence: TGTGCCAGCAGCTTAGACGGGGAATGGACTGAAGCTTTCTTT. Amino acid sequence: CASSLDGEWTEAFF.

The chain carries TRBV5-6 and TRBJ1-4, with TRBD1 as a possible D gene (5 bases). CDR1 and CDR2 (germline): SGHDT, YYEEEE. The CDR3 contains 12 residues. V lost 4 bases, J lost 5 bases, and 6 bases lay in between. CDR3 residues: CASSKGNEKLFF. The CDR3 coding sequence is TGTGCCAGCAGCAAGGGGAATGAAAAACTGTTTTTT.

The CDR3 loop reads CASSQVTGESGYTF. Here the CDR3 DNA reads TGTGCCAGCAGCCAAGTCACGGGGGAAAGTGGCTACACCTTC. The V call is TRBV4-2, the J call TRBJ1-2, with D perhaps matching TRBD1 (5 bases). Germline CDR1 reads LGHNA; CDR2 reads YNFKEQ. V was shortened by 1 base and J by 7 bases, with 13 bases between the two germline ends. The CDR3 consists of 14 residues.

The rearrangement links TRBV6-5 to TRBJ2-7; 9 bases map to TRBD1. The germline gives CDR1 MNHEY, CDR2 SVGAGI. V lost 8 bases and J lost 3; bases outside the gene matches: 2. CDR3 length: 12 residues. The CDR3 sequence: CASRTGDYEQYF. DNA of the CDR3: TGTGCCAGCCGGACAGGGGACTACGAGCAGTACTTC.

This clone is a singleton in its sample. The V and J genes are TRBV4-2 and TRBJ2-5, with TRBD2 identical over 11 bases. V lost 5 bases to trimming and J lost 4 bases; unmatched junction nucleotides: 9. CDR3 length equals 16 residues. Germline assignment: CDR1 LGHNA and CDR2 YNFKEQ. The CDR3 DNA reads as TGTGCCAGCAGCGACTTTAGCGGGGGGGCCTCAGAGACCCAGTACTTC. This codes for CASSDFSGGASETQYF.

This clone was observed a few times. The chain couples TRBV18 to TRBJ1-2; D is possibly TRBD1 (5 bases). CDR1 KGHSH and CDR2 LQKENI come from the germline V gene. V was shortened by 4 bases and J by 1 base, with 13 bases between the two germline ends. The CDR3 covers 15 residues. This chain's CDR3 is CASSLPGTLNYGYTF. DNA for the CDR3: TGTGCCAGCTCACTTCCCGGGACTCTTAACTATGGCTACACCTTC.